The present T cell receptor (beta chain) was sequenced within a study of CD8 T cells in ankylosing spondylitis. Germline V gene lookup returns CDR1 SNHLY and CDR2 FYNNEI. V lost 3 bases, J lost 2 bases, and 7 bases stayed unmatched. There are 16 residues in the CDR3. TCRdb fed the 5' RACE reads into MiXCR, producing one record per CDR3 protein. The sample carries under 300,000 distinct CDR3 sequences, 18% recorded once. The rearrangement links TRBV2 to TRBJ2-3; 8 bases match TRBD1. The source is a male donor with ankylosing spondylitis or in good health (not recorded which). Input material: blood, either unsorted or a sorted T cell fraction (not recorded which). The DNA for the CDR3 is TGTGCCAGCAGTGACCCGACAGGGGCTCCCACAGATACGCAGTATTTT. Translating it yields CASSDPTGAPTDTQYF.